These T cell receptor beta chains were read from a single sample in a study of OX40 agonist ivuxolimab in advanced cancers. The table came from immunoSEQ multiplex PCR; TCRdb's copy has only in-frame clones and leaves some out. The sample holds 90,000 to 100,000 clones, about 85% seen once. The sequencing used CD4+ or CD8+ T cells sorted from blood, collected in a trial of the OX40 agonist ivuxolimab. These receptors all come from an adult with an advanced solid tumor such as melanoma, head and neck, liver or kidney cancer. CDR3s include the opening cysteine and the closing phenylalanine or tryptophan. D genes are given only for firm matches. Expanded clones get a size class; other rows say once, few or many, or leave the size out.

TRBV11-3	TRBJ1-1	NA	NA	CASSLGAGGGNTEAFF	TGTGCCAGCAGCTTAGGAGCAGGCGGGGGGAACACTGAAGCTTTCTTT
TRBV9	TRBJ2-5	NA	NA	CASSVEAGERVETQYF	TGTGCCAGCAGCGTAGAAGCTGGTGAGCGGGTAGAGACCCAGTACTTC
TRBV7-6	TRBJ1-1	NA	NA	CASSLGNMNTEAFF	TGTGCCAGCAGCTTAGGTAACATGAACACTGAAGCTTTCTTT
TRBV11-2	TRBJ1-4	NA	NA	CASSFRRQSNEKLFF	TGTGCCAGCAGCTTTCGTCGACAGAGTAATGAAAAACTGTTTTTT
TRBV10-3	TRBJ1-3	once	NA	CAISASPANSGNTIYF	TGTGCCATCAGTGCCTCCCCTGCGAACTCTGGAAACACCATATATTTT
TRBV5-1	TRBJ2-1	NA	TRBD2	CASSLELADYNEQFF	TGCGCCAGCAGCTTGGAACTAGCGGACTACAATGAGCAGTTCTTC
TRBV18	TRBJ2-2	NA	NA	CASSPPTGTANTGELFF	TGTGCCAGCTCACCACCCACAGGAACCGCGAACACCGGGGAGCTGTTTTTT
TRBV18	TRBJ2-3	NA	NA	CASSPQGLGADTQYF	TGTGCCAGCTCACCTCAGGGGCTGGGCGCAGATACGCAGTATTTT
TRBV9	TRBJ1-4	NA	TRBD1	CASSAGQGATTNEKLFF	TGTGCCAGCAGCGCAGGACAGGGGGCTACCACTAATGAAAAACTGTTTTTT
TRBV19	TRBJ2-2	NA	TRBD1	CASATGETGELFF	TGTGCCAGTGCCACAGGGGAAACCGGGGAGCTGTTTTTT
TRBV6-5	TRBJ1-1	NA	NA	CASRKQGMNTEAFF	TGTGCCAGCAGGAAACAGGGCATGAACACTGAAGCTTTCTTT
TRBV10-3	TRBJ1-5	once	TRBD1	CAISESGQGNQPQHF	TGTGCCATCAGTGAGTCGGGACAGGGCAATCAGCCCCAGCATTTT
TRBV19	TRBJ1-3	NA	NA	CASLKTFGNTIYF	TGTGCCAGTCTTAAAACGTTTGGAAACACCATATATTTT
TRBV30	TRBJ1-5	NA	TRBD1	CAWKDRGNQPQHF	TGTGCCTGGAAGGACAGGGGGAATCAGCCCCAGCATTTT
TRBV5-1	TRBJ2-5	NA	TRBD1	CASSWGQARGETQYF	TGCGCCAGCAGCTGGGGACAGGCTCGGGGGGAGACCCAGTACTTC
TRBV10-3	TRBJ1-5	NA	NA	CAISEEVGSQPQHF	TGTGCCATCAGTGAGGAAGTAGGGTCTCAGCCCCAGCATTTT
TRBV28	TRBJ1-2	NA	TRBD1	CASSLRGGLGYTF	TGTGCCAGCAGCCTCAGGGGGGGGCTAGGCTACACCTTC
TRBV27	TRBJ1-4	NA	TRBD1	CASRTTGTEGSGGKLFF	TGTGCCAGCAGAACCACCGGGACAGAGGGGAGTGGAGGAAAACTGTTTTTT
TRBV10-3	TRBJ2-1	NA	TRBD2	CAINPGLDLNEQFF	TGTGCCATCAATCCGGGACTAGATCTCAATGAGCAGTTCTTC
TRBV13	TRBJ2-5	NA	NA	CASSLVPGRGETQYF	TGTGCCAGCAGCTTAGTCCCGGGAAGAGGGGAGACCCAGTACTTC
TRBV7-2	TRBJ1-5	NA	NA	CASSYGPSGAQPQHF	TGTGCCAGCAGCTACGGGCCATCCGGGGCTCAGCCCCAGCATTTT
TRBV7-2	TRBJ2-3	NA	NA	CASSLGVSNADTQYF	TGTGCCAGCAGCTTAGGGGTTTCTAACGCAGATACGCAGTATTTT
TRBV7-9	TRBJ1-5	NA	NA	CASSSGPNQPQHF	TGTGCCAGCAGCTCCGGCCCCAATCAGCCCCAGCATTTT
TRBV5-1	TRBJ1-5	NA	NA	CASSPGQSNQPQHF	TGCGCCAGCAGCCCTGGACAGAGCAATCAGCCCCAGCATTTT
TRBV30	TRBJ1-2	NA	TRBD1	CAWNDRQGSFGYTF	TGTGCCTGGAATGATAGACAGGGGAGCTTCGGCTACACCTTC
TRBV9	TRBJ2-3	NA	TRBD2	CASSVGLAGWDGTDTQYF	TGTGCCAGCAGCGTAGGTCTAGCGGGATGGGACGGCACAGATACGCAGTATTTT
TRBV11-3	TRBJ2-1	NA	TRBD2	CASSLRGTSNNEQFF	TGTGCCAGCAGCTTGCGGGGGACTAGTAACAATGAGCAGTTCTTC
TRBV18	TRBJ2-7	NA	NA	CASSPDMRYEQYF	TGTGCCAGCTCACCAGACATGAGATACGAGCAGTACTTC
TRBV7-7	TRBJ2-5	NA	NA	CASSLAGGGPETQYF	TGTGCCAGCAGCTTAGCCGGCGGGGGCCCGGAGACCCAGTACTTC
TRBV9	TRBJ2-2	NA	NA	CASSVRTGTGELFF	TGTGCCAGCAGCGTCCGAACCGGGACCGGGGAGCTGTTTTTT
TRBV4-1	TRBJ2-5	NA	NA	CASSQDLVVGVMETQYF	TGCGCCAGCAGCCAAGATCTCGTAGTAGGGGTAATGGAGACCCAGTACTTC
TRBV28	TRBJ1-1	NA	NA	CASSLADRYEAFF	TGTGCCAGCAGTTTAGCGGACCGGTATGAAGCTTTCTTT
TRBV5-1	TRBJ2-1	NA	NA	CASSLASGGGGEQFF	TGCGCCAGCAGCTTGGCCAGCGGAGGCGGTGGTGAGCAGTTCTTC
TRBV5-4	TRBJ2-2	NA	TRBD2	CASSSTSGTTGELFF	TGTGCCAGCAGCTCGACTAGCGGGACGACCGGGGAGCTGTTTTTT
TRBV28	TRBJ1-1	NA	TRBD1	CASKGPGGSNTEAFF	TGTGCCAGCAAGGGACCAGGGGGCTCGAACACTGAAGCTTTCTTT
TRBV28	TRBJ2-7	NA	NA	CASSLWGGQYF	TGTGCCAGCAGTTTGTGGGGCGGGCAGTACTTC
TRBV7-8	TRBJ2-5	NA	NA	CASSFGNPQGTQYF	TGTGCCAGCAGCTTTGGAAACCCCCAGGGGACCCAGTACTTC
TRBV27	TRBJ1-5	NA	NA	CASSLNGANQPQHF	TGTGCCAGCAGTTTAAACGGGGCTAATCAGCCCCAGCATTTT
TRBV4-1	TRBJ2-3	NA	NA	CASSQDSGSTDTQYF	TGCGCCAGCAGCCAAGACAGCGGGAGCACAGATACGCAGTATTTT
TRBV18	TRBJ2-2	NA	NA	CASSRYTGELFF	TGTGCCAGCTCACGCTACACCGGGGAGCTGTTTTTT
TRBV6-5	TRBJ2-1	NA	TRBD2	CASSSKAGGSNEQFF	TGTGCCAGCAGTTCAAAAGCGGGAGGATCGAATGAGCAGTTCTTC
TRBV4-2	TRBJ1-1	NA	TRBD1	CASSLTWTGRGNTEAFF	TGTGCCAGCAGTCTAACCTGGACAGGGCGGGGGAACACTGAAGCTTTCTTT
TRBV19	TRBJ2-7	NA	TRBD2	CASTTQSLAGGTYEQYF	TGTGCCAGTACCACACAGTCACTAGCGGGAGGTACCTACGAGCAGTACTTC
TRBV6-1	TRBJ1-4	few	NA	CASRGGPEEKLFF	TGTGCCAGCAGGGGGGGGCCTGAGGAAAAACTGTTTTTT
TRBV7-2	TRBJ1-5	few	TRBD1	CASSLGGTGVSQPQHF	TGTGCCAGCAGCTTAGGGGGGACAGGGGTGAGTCAGCCCCAGCATTTT
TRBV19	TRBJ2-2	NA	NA	CASCNENTGELFF	TGTGCCAGTTGCAACGAGAACACCGGGGAGCTGTTTTTT
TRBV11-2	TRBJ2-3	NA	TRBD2	CASTRGRTDTQYF	TGTGCCAGCACCCGCGGGAGGACAGATACGCAGTATTTT
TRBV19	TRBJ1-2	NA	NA	CASSDRDGSLMGYTF	TGTGCCAGTAGTGACCGGGACGGGAGCCTTATGGGCTACACCTTC
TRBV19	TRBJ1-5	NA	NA	CASSSSGVVSNQPQHF	TGTGCCAGTAGTAGCAGTGGCGTGGTTAGCAATCAGCCCCAGCATTTT
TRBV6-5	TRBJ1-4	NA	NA	CASSYSTGAALFF	TGTGCCAGCAGTTACTCGACGGGGGCTGCACTGTTTTTT
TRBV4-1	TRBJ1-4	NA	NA	CASSHAQGATNEKLFF	TGCGCCAGCAGCCACGCACAAGGGGCAACTAATGAAAAACTGTTTTTT
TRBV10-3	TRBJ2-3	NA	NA	CAITVEGQGTDTQYF	TGTGCCATCACCGTCGAGGGCCAAGGTACAGATACGCAGTATTTT
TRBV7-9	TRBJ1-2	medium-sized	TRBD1	CASRPGTGLFGGYTF	TGTGCCAGCAGGCCGGGGACAGGGCTGTTTGGCGGCTACACCTTC